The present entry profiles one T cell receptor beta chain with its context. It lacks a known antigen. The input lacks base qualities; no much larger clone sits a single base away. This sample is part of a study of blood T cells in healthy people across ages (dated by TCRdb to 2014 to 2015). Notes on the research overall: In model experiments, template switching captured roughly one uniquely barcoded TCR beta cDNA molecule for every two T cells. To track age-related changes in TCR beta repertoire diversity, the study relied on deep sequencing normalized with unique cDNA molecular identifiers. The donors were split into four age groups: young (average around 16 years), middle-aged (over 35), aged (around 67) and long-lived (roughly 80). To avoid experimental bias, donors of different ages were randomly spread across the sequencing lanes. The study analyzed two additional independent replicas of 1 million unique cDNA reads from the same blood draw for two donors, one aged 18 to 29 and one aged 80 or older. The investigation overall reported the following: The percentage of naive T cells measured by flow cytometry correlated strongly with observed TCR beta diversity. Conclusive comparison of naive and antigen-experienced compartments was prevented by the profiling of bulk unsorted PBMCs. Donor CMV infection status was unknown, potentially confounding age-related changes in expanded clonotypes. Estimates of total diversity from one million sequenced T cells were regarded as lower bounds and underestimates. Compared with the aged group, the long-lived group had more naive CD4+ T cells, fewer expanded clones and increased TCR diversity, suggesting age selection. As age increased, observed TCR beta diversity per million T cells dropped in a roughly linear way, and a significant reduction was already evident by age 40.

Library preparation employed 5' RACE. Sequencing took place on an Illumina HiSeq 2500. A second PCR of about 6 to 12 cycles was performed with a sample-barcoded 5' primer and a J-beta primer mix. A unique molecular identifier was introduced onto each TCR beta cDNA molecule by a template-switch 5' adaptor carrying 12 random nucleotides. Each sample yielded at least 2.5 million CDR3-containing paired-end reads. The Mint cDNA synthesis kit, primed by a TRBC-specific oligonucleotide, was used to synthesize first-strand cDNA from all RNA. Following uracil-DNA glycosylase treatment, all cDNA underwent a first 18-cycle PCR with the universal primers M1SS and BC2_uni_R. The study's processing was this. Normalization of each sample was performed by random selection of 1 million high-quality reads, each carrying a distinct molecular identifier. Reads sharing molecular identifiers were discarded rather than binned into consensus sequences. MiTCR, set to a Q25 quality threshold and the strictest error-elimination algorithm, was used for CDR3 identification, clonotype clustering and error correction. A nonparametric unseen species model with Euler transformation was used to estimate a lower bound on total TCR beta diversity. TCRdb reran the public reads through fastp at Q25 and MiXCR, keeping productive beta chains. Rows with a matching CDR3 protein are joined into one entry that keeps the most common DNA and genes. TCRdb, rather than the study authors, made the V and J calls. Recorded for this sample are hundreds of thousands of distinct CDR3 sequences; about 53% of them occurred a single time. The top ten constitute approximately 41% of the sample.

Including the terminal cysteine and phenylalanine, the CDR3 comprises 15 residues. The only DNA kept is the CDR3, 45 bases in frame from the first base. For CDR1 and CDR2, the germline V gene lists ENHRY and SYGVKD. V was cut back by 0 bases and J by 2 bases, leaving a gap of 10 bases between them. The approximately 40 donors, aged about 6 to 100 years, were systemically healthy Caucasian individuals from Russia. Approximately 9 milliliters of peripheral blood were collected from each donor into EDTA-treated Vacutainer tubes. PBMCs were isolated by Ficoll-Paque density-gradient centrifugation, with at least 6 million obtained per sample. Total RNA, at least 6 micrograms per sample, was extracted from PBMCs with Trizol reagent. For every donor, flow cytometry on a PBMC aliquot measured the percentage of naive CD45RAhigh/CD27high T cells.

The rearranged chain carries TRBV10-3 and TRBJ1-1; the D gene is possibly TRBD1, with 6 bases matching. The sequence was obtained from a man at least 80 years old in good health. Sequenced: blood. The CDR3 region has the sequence CAISESRGRNTEAFF. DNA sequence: TGTGCCATCAGTGAGTCCAGGGGCCGTAACACTGAAGCTTTCTTT.